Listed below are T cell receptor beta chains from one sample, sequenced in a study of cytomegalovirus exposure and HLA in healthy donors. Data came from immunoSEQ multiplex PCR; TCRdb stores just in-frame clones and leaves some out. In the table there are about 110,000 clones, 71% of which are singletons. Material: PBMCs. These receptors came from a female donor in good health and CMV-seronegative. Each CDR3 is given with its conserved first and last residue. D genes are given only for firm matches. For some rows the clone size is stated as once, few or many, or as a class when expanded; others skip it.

CDR3: CASSILGNTIYF
DNA: TGTGCCAGTAGTATCCTTGGAAACACCATATATTTT
V: TRBV19
D: -
size: -
J: TRBJ1-3

CDR3: CASSRRGEQYF
DNA: TGTGCCAGCAGCCGGCGGGGGGAGCAGTACTTC
V: TRBV25-1
D: TRBD2
size: -
J: TRBJ2-7

CDR3: CASSLRTGNASPLHF
DNA: TGTGCCAGCAGTCTTCGGACAGGGAACGCTTCACCCCTCCACTTT
V: TRBV25-1
D: TRBD1
size: -
J: TRBJ1-6

CDR3: CRVGGVGGYTF
DNA: TGCAGGGTCGGAGGGGTTGGGGGCTACACCTTC
V: TRBV29-1
D: -
size: -
J: TRBJ1-2

CDR3: CSAASTDTQYF
DNA: TGCTCGGCGGCCAGCACAGATACGCAGTATTTT
V: TRBV20-1
D: -
size: -
J: TRBJ2-3

CDR3: CASTKDRASGANVLTF
DNA: TGTGCCAGCACCAAGGACAGGGCGAGTGGGGCCAACGTCCTGACTTTC
V: TRBV27
D: TRBD1
size: -
J: TRBJ2-6

CDR3: CASSQNPTGELFF
DNA: TGTGCCAGCAGCCAAAATCCCACCGGGGAGCTGTTTTTT
V: TRBV11-3
D: -
size: -
J: TRBJ2-2

CDR3: CASSLVAGTGEQYF
DNA: TGTGCCAGCAGCTTGGTAGCAGGAACAGGGGAGCAGTACTTC
V: TRBV5-4
D: -
size: -
J: TRBJ2-7

CDR3: CASSIWSSSYNEQFF
DNA: TGTGCCAGTAGTATCTGGTCGAGCTCCTACAATGAGCAGTTCTTC
V: TRBV19
D: -
size: -
J: TRBJ2-1

CDR3: CASSFLGENTEAFF
DNA: TGTGCCAGCAGCTTTTTAGGAGAGAACACTGAAGCTTTCTTT
V: TRBV5-8
D: -
size: medium-sized
J: TRBJ1-1

CDR3: CASSLIAVLAYEQYF
DNA: TGTGCCAGCAGTCTAATAGCGGTTCTCGCGTACGAGCAGTACTTC
V: TRBV28
D: -
size: once
J: TRBJ2-7

CDR3: CASTLTGVNEKLFF
DNA: TGTGCCAGCACCCTGACAGGGGTGAATGAAAAACTGTTTTTT
V: TRBV11-2
D: TRBD1
size: -
J: TRBJ1-4

CDR3: CASSLLQGSNTEAFF
DNA: TGTGCCAGCAGCTTATTACAGGGGTCGAACACTGAAGCTTTCTTT
V: TRBV11-1
D: TRBD1
size: -
J: TRBJ1-1

CDR3: CSSRQGNTEAFF
DNA: TGTTCCAGCAGACAGGGGAACACTGAAGCTTTCTTT
V: TRBV7-9
D: TRBD1
size: -
J: TRBJ1-1

CDR3: CASSRLAGGIYEQYF
DNA: TGTGCCAGCAGTCGACTAGCGGGAGGGATCTACGAGCAGTACTTC
V: TRBV6-6
D: TRBD2
size: few
J: TRBJ2-7

CDR3: CASSDIPAGETYEQYF
DNA: TGTGCCAGCAGTGACATCCCAGCGGGAGAAACCTACGAGCAGTACTTC
V: TRBV6-1
D: TRBD2
size: -
J: TRBJ2-7

CDR3: CASSLKMGRNNEQFF
DNA: TGCGCCAGCAGCTTGAAAATGGGCCGCAACAATGAGCAGTTCTTC
V: TRBV5-1
D: -
size: -
J: TRBJ2-1

CDR3: CASSLVRDRASYEQYF
DNA: TGTGCCAGCAGCTTGGTGCGGGACAGGGCATCCTACGAGCAGTACTTC
V: TRBV5-8
D: TRBD1
size: -
J: TRBJ2-7

CDR3: CASSYDPGGVGGTDTQYF
DNA: TGTGCCAGCAGCTACGATCCAGGGGGCGTCGGGGGTACAGATACGCAGTATTTT
V: TRBV7-8
D: TRBD1
size: once
J: TRBJ2-3

CDR3: CASSLKGTSGSWSYEQYF
DNA: TGTGCCAGCAGCTTAAAGGGGACTAGCGGGAGTTGGTCCTACGAGCAGTACTTC
V: TRBV7-2
D: TRBD2
size: -
J: TRBJ2-7